This T cell receptor (beta chain) was recorded in a study of T cells in Graves' hyperthyroidism and ophthalmopathy. Template material for amplifying TCR beta CDR3 regions consisted of RNA transcripts. An initial round of RT-PCR targeting the TCR CDR3 relied on the HTBI primer set. TCRdb re-called the multiplex PCR reads with MiXCR, one entry per CDR3 protein. The data hold 550,000 to 600,000 distinct CDR3 sequences, with 16% observed a single time. The germline V gene has CDR1 LNHDA and CDR2 SQIVND (reference sequence). Between the trimmed V and J ends, which lost 3 bases and 1 base, there was a span of 9 bases. The CDR3 is made up of 14 amino acids. Findings and caveats of the study: Ophthalmopathy cases were set apart from stable hyperthyroidism by a 13 V-J model. Onset of ophthalmopathy came a median 6.5 months after the model predicted it.

The PBMCs were sourced from fresh peripheral blood (more than 9 ml). Of note for this clonotype: The antigen remains unidentified.

This clonotype originated in a woman aged 18 to 35 with Graves' hyperthyroidism. The source material was blood. The J gene is TRBJ2-5, the V gene TRBV19; weak D call: TRBD1 (5 bases). The CDR3 protein is CASSIWGSQETQYF. The CDR3 DNA follows: TGTGCCAGTAGTATCTGGGGCAGCCAAGAGACCCAGTACTTC.